A single sample gave rise to the 6 T cell receptor beta chains below, sequenced in a study of cytomegalovirus exposure and HLA in healthy donors. 13 Jbeta primers and 60 Vbeta primers were used for the PCR. Sequenced by immunoSEQ multiplex PCR; TCRdb stores in-frame clones only, minus some. The repertoire holds roughly 68,000 clones, with about 72% as singletons. Sequencing was performed on PBMCs. The receptors derive from a man aged 40-49 years in good health and CMV-seropositive.

This clone was found a few times. The chain links TRBV20-1 to TRBJ1-1; no firm D call. Germline V gives CDR1 DFQATT, CDR2 SNEGSKA (reference sequence). This CDR3 comprises 11 residues. Between the trimmed V and J ends, which lost 3 bases and 1 base, there was a span of 3 bases. The CDR3 sequence: CSASSNTEAFF. Written as DNA, the CDR3 is TGCAGTGCTAGCTCGAACACTGAAGCTTTCTTT.

The rearrangement links TRBV19 to TRBJ1-2; 8 nucleotides line up with TRBD1. Germline V gives CDR1 LNHDA, CDR2 SQIVND (reference sequence). Trimming at V came to 3 bases and at J to 1 base, leaving 4 bases not matched to a gene. This CDR3 comprises 15 residues. The CDR3: CASSIADRVNYGYTF. The CDR3 DNA is TGTGCCAGTAGTATCGCGGACAGGGTTAACTATGGCTACACCTTC.

V and J are TRBV7-9 and TRBJ2-7; D is possibly TRBD1 (6 bases). The CDR3 runs 12 residues. Trimming cost V 5 bases and J 6 bases, with 11 bases left between them. Looked up from germline, CDR1 is SEHNR and CDR2 is FQNEAQ (reference sequence). CDR3 DNA: TGTGCCAGCAGCCTACAGGGTTGCGAGCAGTACTTC. Translating gives CASSLQGCEQYF.

This clone was seen a few times. This chain connects TRBV10-2 to TRBJ1-4, with unresolved D. The CDR3 spans 14 residues. The germline V gene encodes CDR1 WSHSY and CDR2 SAAADI. V lost 8 bases and J lost 0, with 10 bases in between. The CDR3 bases are TGCGCCAGCCGGCAGGAACCAACTAATGAAAAACTGTTTTTT. It translates to CASRQEPTNEKLFF.

The CDR3 here is CASSEMGQGSEAFF. Written as DNA, the CDR3 is TGTGCCAGCAGTGAAATGGGTCAGGGCTCTGAAGCTTTCTTT. This chain links TRBV2 with TRBJ1-1; tentatively, D is TRBD1 (5 bases). Germline CDR1 SNHLY, CDR2 FYNNEI. V was pared by 2 bases and J by 6 bases, with 13 bases between. The CDR3 spans 14 residues.

This clone occurred a few times. The J gene is TRBJ1-4, the V gene TRBV4-2; D remains ambiguous. Trimming removed 1 base at V and 8 bases at J, with 17 bases between. The germline gives CDR1 LGHNA, CDR2 YNFKEQ. There are 16 residues in the CDR3. The CDR3 loop is CASSQVPRQASEKLFF. The CDR3 DNA sequence: TGTGCCAGCAGCCAAGTTCCGAGGCAGGCTAGCGAAAAACTGTTTTTT.